This T cell receptor (beta chain) was recorded in a study of blood T cell repertoires in COVID-19. Produced via immunoSEQ multiplex PCR; TCRdb's table is partial and in-frame only. The data contain fewer than 450,000 clones, approximately 88% of them seen just once; the ten biggest clones take up roughly 12%. Sequenced sample: peripheral blood. The receptor comes from a woman aged 45-59 years with COVID-19, enrolled during active disease.

The CDR3 sequence is CASTSDTTGYTF. The CDR3 nucleotides read TGTGCCAGCACCTCGGACACGACGGGCTACACCTTC. The V gene is TRBV6-6, the J gene TRBJ1-2; a possible D gene is TRBD1 (5 bases). From germline, CDR1 is MNHNY and CDR2 SVGAGI (reference sequence). V lost 7 bases, J lost 8 bases, and 14 bases lay in between. This CDR3 has 12 amino acids.